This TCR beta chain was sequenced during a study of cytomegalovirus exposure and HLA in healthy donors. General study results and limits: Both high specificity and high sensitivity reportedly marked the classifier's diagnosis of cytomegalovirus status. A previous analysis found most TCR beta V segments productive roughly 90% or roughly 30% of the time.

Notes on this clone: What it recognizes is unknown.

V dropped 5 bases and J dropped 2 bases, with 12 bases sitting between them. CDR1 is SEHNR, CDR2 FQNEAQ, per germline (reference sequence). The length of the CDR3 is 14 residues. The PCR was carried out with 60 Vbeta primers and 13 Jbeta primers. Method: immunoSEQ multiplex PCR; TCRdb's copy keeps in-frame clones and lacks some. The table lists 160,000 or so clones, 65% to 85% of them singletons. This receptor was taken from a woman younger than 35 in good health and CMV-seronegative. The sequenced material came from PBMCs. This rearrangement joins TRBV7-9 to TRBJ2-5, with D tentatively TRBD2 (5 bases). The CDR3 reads CASSPGAVQETQYF. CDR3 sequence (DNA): TGTGCCAGCAGCCCCGGAGCGGTACAAGAGACCCAGTACTTC.